The entry below describes one TCR beta chain. Its target is unknown. The data were taken from a study of T-cell memory formation after mild COVID-19. Whole-study findings and limits: Of the contracting clones, CD4+ ones lay mainly in CM and EM, and CD8+ ones in EMRA.

TCRdb independently ran MiXCR on the 5' RACE reads; one entry per CDR3 protein. The data contain around 400,000 distinct CDR3 sequences, less than 25% of them singletons. The CDR3 spans 14 residues. The V gene's germline CDR1 is SNHLY and CDR2 FYNNEI. After removal of 4 bases from V and 3 bases from J, the junction contained 6 bases not matched to a gene. The rearrangement uses TRBV2 and TRBJ2-7; TRBD1 aligns across 7 bases. This clonotype was sampled from an adult woman who had mild COVID-19 (a few samples of this study predate the infection). Cell type and time point are not known. The sequencing input was PBMCs or a T cell subset sorted from them (not recorded which). The CDR3: CASSAQGIGYEQYF. The DNA for the CDR3 is TGTGCCAGCAGTGCACAGGGGATCGGCTACGAGCAGTACTTC. The full variable domain, in which reference TRBV2 and TRBJ2-7 provide the parts outside the CDR3, is EPEVTQTPSHQVTQMGQEVILRCVPISNHLYFYWYRQILGQKVEFLVSFYNNEISEKSEIFDDQFSVERPDGSNFTLKIRSTKLEDSAMYFCASSAQGIGYEQYFGPGTRLTVT.